This is a list of T cell receptor beta chains from one sample in a study of blood T cells in healthy people across ages. TCRdb processed the 5' RACE reads anew with MiXCR; each CDR3 protein has one entry. The sample contains around 1.5 million distinct CDR3 sequences, around 35% of which appear only once. The sequenced sample consisted of blood. The receptors derive from a woman in her twenties or thirties in good health. CDR3s include the opening cysteine and the closing phenylalanine or tryptophan. A D gene is named only where the DNA matches it firmly. Size is omitted from some rows. Given values are once, few, many or a class for expanded clones.

-	TRBV7-3	TRBD2	15	TRBJ2-7	CASSLSSGVPYEQYF	TGTGCCAGCAGCTTGTCCAGCGGGGTACCTTACGAGCAGTACTTC
many	TRBV7-8	TRBD2	14	TRBJ2-1	CASSLVAGVNEQFF	TGTGCCAGCAGCTTAGTAGCGGGAGTAAATGAGCAGTTCTTC
few	TRBV7-8	-	17	TRBJ2-7	CASSLELDSLGGYEQYF	TGTGCCAGCAGCTTAGAGTTGGACTCCCTAGGGGGTTACGAGCAGTACTTC
-	TRBV5-1	TRBD1	15	TRBJ2-3	CASSLTGGMTGTQYF	TGCGCCAGCAGCTTGACAGGGGGTATGACAGGTACGCAGTATTTT
many	TRBV24-1	-	17	TRBJ2-1	CATSGVQTGARSNEQFF	TGTGCCACCAGTGGGGTCCAGACGGGAGCGCGAAGCAATGAGCAGTTCTTC
few	TRBV6-1	-	15	TRBJ1-5	CASSPKGGPQGPQHF	TGTGCCAGCAGCCCTAAGGGGGGTCCCCAAGGGCCCCAGCATTTT
many	TRBV18	-	16	TRBJ1-1	CASSPRGRGSNTEAFF	TGTGCCAGCTCACCTCGGGGTCGGGGGAGTAACACTGAAGCTTTCTTT
-	TRBV10-3	TRBD2	11	TRBJ2-7	CAIAGGREQYF	TGTGCCATTGCCGGGGGGAGGGAGCAGTACTTC
-	TRBV27	TRBD1	15	TRBJ2-7	CASSLTPGQNYEQYF	TGTGCCAGCAGTTTAACCCCGGGACAGAACTACGAGCAGTACTTC
few	TRBV25-1	-	16	TRBJ2-7	CASSEYRGADPYEQYF	TGTGCCAGCAGTGAATACCGAGGGGCAGATCCCTACGAGCAGTACTTC
few	TRBV3-1	TRBD1	15	TRBJ2-5	CASSLHTGAPGDQYF	TGTGCCAGCAGCCTCCACACAGGGGCCCCTGGTGACCAGTACTTC
-	TRBV4-1	TRBD2	17	TRBJ2-2	CASSQTLAGVNTGELFF	TGCGCCAGCAGCCAAACCCTAGCGGGGGTGAACACCGGGGAACTGTTTTTT
-	TRBV29-1	TRBD2	15	TRBJ2-3	CSVAAGSGNTDTQYF	TGCAGCGTTGCGGCGGGGAGCGGGAATACAGATACGCAGTATTTT
many	TRBV14	-	11	TRBJ2-7	CASSQYNEQYF	TGTGCCAGCAGCCAGTACAACGAGCAGTACTTC
few	TRBV29-1	-	13	TRBJ1-5	CSVRGDSNQPQHF	TGCAGCGTGCGGGGGGACAGCAATCAGCCCCAGCATTTT
-	TRBV30	-	13	TRBJ2-5	CACRTRIQETQYF	TGTGCCTGTAGAACCAGGATTCAAGAGACCCAGTACTTC
few	TRBV21-1	-	10	TRBJ1-5	CASLCQPQHF	TGTGCCAGCCTCTGCCAGCCCCAGCATTTT
-	TRBV19	TRBD2	15	TRBJ2-1	CASSASGRFFYEQFF	TGTGCCAGTAGTGCGAGCGGGAGGTTCTTCTATGAGCAGTTCTTC
-	TRBV29-1	TRBD1	15	TRBJ1-2	CSVGRTGAKSYGYTF	TGCAGCGTAGGTAGGACAGGGGCTAAGTCGTATGGCTACACCTTC
few	TRBV20-1	-	17	TRBJ2-7	CSARDLEGGDSLYEQYF	TGCAGTGCTAGAGATTTGGAGGGGGGAGATAGCCTCTACGAGCAGTACTTC
-	TRBV7-9	-	13	TRBJ2-7	CASVGGGPYEQYF	TGTGCCAGCGTCGGAGGGGGACCTTACGAGCAGTACTTC
many	TRBV20-1	TRBD2	14	TRBJ2-7	CSASDLAASYEQYF	TGCAGTGCTAGTGACCTAGCGGCCTCCTACGAGCAGTACTTC
few	TRBV18	TRBD2	14	TRBJ2-2	CASFSGSFTGELFF	TGTGCCAGTTTCAGCGGGAGTTTTACCGGGGAGCTGTTTTTT
-	TRBV5-5	-	14	TRBJ2-1	CASSPYSQNNEQFF	TGTGCCAGCAGCCCCTACTCCCAGAACAATGAGCAGTTCTTC
few	TRBV30	-	13	TRBJ2-7	CAWSRDTRYEQYF	TGTGCCTGGAGTCGGGACACCCGTTACGAGCAGTACTTC